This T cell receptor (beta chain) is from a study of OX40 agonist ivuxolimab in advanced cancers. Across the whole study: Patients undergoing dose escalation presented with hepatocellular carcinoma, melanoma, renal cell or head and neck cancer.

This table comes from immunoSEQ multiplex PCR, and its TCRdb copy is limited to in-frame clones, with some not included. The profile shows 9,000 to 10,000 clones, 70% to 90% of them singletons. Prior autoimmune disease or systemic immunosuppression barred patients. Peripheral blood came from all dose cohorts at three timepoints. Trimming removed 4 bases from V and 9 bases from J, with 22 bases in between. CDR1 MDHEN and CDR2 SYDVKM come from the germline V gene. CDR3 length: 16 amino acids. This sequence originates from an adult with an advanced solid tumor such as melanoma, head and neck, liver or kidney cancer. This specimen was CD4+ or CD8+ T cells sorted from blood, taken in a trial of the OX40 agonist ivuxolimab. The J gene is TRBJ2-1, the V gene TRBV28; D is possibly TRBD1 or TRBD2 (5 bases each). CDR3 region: CASSSAGTRGIGEQFF. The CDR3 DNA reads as TGTGCCAGCAGTTCCGCCGGGACCCGAGGGATCGGTGAGCAGTTCTTC.